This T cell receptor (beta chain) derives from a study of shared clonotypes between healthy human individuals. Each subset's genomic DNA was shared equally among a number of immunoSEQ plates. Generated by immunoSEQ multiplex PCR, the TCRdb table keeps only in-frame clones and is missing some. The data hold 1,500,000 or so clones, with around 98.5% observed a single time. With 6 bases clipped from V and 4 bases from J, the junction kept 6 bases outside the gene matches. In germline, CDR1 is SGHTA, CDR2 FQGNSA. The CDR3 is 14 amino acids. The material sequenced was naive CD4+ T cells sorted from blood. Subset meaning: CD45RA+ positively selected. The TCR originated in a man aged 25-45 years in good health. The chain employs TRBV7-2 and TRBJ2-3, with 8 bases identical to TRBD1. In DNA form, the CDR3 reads TGTGCCAGCAGTCCGGACAGGGCCCCAGATACGCAGTATTTT. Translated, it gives CASSPDRAPDTQYF.